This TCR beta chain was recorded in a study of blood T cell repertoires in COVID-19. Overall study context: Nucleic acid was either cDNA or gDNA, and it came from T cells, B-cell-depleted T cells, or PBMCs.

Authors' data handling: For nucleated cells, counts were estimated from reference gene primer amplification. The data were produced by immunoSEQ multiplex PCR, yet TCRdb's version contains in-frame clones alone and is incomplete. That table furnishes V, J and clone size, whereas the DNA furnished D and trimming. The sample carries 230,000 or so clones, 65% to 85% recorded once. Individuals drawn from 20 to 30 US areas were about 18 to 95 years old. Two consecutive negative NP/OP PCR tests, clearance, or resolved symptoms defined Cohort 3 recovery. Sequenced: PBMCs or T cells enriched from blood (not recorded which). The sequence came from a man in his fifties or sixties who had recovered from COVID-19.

Written as DNA, the CDR3 is TGTGCCAGGGGGGGAGAAGCGGCCACAGATACGCAGTATTTT. Translated, it gives CARGGEAATDTQYF. The chain has TRBV2 and TRBJ2-3, with D possibly being TRBD2 (6 bases). V was cut by 9 bases and J by 2 bases, with 15 bases left in between. The CDR3 sequence is 14 residues long. Germline loops: CDR1 SNHLY, CDR2 FYNNEI.